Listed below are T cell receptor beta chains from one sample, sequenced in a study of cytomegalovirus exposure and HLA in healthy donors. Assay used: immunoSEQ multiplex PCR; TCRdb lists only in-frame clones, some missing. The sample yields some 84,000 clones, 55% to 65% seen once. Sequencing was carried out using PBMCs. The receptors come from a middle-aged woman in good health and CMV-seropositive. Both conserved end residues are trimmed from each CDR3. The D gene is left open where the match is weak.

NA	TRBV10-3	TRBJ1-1	AIGGIQGGSEAF
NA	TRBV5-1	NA	ASSGTGLRSYEQY
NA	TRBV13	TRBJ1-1	ASSTDTMNTEAF
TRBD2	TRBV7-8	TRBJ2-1	ASSLGAASGRAGNEQF
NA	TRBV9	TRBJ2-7	ASSAQGGAHYEQY
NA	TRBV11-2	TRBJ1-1	ASSPGQNEAF
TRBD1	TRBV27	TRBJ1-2	ASSFADRGRGYT
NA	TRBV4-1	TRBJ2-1	ASSPRATGSSYNEQF
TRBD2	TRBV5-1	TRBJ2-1	ASSLARLAGGRNEQF
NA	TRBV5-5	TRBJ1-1	ASSLASEAF
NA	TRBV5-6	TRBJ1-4	ASSLLQGIREKLF
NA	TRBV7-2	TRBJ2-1	ASSSGILQF
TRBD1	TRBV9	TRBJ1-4	ASSGTGVEKLF
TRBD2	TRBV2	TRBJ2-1	ASTYSPGLAGEGEQF
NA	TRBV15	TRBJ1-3	ATSRDGTSGNTIY
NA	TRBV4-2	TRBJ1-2	ASSRENRAGYT
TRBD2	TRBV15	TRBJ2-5	ATSRDGAGTSGTRETQY
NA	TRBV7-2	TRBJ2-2	ASSFRVLSSTNTGELF
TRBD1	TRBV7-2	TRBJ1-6	ASSLVGQGGSPLH
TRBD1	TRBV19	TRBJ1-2	ASSATGAPGYGYT
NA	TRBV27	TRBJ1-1	ASSFAPGMNTEAF
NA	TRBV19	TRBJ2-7	ASSTRNSNSYEQY
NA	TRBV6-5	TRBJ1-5	ASSSIAGGVQPQH
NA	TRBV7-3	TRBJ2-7	ASSLTGSGDGEQY
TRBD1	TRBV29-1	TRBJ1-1	SVGNRGDRIEAF
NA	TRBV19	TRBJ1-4	ASQGRRGEKLF
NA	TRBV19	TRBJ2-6	ASRPGSAGANVLT
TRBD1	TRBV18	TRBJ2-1	ASSSSGQGYEQF
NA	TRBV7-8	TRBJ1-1	ASSLALTTVNTEAF